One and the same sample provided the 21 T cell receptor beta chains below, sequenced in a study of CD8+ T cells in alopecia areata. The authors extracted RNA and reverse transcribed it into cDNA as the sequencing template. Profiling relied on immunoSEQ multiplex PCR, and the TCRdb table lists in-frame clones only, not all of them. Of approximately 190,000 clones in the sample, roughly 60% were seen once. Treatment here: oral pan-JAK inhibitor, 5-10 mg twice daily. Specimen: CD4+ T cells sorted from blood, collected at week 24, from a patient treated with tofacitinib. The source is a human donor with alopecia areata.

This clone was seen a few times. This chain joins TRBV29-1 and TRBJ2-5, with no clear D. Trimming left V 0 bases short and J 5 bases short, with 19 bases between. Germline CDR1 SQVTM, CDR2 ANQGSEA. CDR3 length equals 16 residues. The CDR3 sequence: CSVEDRYLSGAETQYF. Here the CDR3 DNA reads TGCAGCGTTGAAGATCGGTATCTAAGTGGCGCCGAGACCCAGTACTTC.

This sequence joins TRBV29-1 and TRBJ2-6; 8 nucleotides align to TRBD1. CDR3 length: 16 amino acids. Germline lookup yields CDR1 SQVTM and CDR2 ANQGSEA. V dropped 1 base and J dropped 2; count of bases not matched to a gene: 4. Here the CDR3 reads CSVEGQGIAGANVLTF. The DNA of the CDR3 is TGCAGCGTTGAAGGACAGGGGATTGCTGGGGCCAACGTCCTGACTTTC.

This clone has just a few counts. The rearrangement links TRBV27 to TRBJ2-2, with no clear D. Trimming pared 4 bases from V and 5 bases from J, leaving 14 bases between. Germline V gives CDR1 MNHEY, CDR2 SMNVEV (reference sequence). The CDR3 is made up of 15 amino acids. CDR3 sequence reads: CASSYSWGTTGELFF. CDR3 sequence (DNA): TGTGCCAGCAGTTACTCTTGGGGAACTACCGGGGAGCTGTTTTTT.

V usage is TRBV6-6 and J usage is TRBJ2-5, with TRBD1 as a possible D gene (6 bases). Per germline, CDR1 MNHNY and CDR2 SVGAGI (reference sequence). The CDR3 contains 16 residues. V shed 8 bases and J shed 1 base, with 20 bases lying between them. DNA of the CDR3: TGTGCCAGCTTAAAGGGGGAAACATCCGGCCAAGAGACCCAGTACTTC. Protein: CASLKGETSGQETQYF.

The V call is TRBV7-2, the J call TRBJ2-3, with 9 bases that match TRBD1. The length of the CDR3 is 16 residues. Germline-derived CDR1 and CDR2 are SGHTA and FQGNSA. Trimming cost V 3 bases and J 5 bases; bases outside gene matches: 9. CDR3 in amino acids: CASSFVPGQGQDTQYF. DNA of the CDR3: TGTGCCAGCAGCTTCGTCCCGGGACAGGGACAAGATACGCAGTATTTT.

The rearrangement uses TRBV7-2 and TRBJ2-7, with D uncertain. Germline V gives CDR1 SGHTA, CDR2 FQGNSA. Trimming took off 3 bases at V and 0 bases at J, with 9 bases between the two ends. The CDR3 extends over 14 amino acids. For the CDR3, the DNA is TGTGCCAGCAGCTTGGACCGCAGCTCCTACGAGCAGTACTTC. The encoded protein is CASSLDRSSYEQYF.

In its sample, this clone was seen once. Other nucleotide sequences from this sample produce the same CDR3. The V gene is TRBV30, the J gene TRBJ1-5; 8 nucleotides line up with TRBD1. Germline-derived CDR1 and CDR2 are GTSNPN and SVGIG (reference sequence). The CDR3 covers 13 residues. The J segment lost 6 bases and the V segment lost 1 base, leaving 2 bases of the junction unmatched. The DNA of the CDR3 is TGTGCCTGGAGTGGGACAGGGTTTCAGCCCCAGCATTTT. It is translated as CAWSGTGFQPQHF.

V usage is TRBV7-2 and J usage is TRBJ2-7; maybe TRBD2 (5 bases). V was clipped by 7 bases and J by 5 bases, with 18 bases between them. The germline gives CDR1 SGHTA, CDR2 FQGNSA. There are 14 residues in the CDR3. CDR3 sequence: CASTPGIALHEQYF. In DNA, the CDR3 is TGTGCCAGCACCCCGGGTATAGCGCTGCACGAGCAGTACTTC.

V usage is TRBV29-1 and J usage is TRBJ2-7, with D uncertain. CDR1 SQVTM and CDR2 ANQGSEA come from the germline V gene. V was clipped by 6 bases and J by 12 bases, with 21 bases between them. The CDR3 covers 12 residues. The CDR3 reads CSVEPGVGLRYF. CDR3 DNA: TGCAGCGTAGAACCTGGCGTGGGCCTACGGTACTTC.

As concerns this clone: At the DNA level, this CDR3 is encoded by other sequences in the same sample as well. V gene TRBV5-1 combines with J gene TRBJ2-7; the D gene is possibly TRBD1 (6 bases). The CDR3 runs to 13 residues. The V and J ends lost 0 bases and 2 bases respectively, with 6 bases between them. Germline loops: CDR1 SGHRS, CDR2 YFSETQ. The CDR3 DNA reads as TGCGCCAGCAGCTTGGACAGGGCCTACGAGCAGTACTTC. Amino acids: CASSLDRAYEQYF.

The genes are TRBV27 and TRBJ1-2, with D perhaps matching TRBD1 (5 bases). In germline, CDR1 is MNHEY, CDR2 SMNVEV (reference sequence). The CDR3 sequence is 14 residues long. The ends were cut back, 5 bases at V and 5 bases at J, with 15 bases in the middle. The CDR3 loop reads CASSPGQGRYGYTF. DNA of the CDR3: TGTGCCAGCAGTCCCGGGCAGGGAAGGTATGGCTACACCTTC.

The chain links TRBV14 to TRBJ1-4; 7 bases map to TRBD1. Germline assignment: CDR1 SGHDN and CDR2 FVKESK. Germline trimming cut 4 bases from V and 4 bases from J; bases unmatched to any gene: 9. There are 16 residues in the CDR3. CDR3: CASSRGGGGSNEKLFF. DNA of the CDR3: TGTGCCAGCAGCCGTGGAGGAGGGGGCAGTAATGAAAAACTGTTTTTT.

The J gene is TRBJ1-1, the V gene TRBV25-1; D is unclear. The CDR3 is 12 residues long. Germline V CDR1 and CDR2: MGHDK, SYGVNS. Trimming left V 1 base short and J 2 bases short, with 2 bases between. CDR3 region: CASSELNTEAFF. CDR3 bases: TGTGCCAGCAGTGAATTAAACACTGAAGCTTTCTTT.

Written as DNA, the CDR3 is TGTGCCAGCAGCCCTAACACAGGGTTTGATTCACCCCTCCACTTT. Encoded protein: CASSPNTGFDSPLHF. V gene TRBV9 combines with J gene TRBJ1-6; D might be TRBD1 (6 bases). V lost 4 bases and J lost 8, with 16 bases in between. From germline, CDR1 is SGDLS and CDR2 YYNGEE. CDR3 length: 15 amino acids. The full variable domain, in which reference TRBV9 and TRBJ1-6 provide the parts outside the CDR3, is DSGVTQTPKHLITATGQRVTLRCSPRSGDLSVYWYQQSLDQGLQFLIQYYNGEERAKGNILERFSAQQFPDLHSELNLSSLELGDSALYFCASSPNTGFDSPLHFGNGTRLTVT.

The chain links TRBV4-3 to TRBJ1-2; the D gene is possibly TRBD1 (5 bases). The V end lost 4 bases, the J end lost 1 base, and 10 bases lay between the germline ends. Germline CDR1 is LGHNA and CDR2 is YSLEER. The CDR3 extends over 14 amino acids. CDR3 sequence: CASSRSDSNYGYTF. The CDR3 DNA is TGCGCCAGCAGCCGGTCTGACAGTAACTATGGCTACACCTTC.

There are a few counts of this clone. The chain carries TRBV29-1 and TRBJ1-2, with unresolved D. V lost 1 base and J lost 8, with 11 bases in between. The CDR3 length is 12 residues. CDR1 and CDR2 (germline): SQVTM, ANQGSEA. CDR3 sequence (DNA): TGCAGCGTTGAAGTCCATTCAGAAGGCTACACCTTC. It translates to CSVEVHSEGYTF.

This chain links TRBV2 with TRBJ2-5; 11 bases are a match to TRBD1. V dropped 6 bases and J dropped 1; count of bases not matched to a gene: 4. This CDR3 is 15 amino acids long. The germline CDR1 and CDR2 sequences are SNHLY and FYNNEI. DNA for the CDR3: TGTGCCAGCAGGCGGACAGGGGGCTCCCAAGAGACCCAGTACTTC. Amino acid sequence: CASRRTGGSQETQYF.

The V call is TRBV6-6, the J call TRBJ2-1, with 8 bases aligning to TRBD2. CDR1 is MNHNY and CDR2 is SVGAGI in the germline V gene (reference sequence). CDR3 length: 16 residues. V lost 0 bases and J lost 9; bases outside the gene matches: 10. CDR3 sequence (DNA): TGTGCCAGCAGTTACTCGAGGACTAGCCTCGGGGGTGAGCAGTTCTTC. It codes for CASSYSRTSLGGEQFF.

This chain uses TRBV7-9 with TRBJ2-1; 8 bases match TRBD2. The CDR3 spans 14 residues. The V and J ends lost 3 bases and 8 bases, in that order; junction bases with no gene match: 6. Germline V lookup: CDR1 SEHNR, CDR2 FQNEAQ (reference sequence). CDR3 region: CASSFTTSEDEQFF. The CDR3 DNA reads TGTGCCAGCAGCTTCACGACTAGCGAGGATGAGCAGTTCTTC. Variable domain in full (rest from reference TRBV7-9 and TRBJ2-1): DTGVSQNPRHKITKRGQNVTFRCDPISEHNRLYWYRQTLGQGPEFLTYFQNEAQLEKSRLLSDRFSAERPKGSFSTLEIQRTEQGDSAMYLCASSFTTSEDEQFFGPGTRLTVL.

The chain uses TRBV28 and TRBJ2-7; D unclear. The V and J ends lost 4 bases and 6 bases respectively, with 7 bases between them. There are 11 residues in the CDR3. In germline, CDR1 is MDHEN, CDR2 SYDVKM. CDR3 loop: CASSSRSEQYF. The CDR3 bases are TGTGCCAGCAGTTCCCGGAGCGAGCAGTACTTC.

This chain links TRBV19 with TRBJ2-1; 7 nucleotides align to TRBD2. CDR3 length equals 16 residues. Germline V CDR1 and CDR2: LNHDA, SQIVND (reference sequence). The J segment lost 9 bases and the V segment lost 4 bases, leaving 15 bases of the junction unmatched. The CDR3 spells CASSTQRGRATAEQFF. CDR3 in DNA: TGTGCCAGTAGTACCCAGCGAGGGAGGGCCACGGCTGAGCAGTTCTTC. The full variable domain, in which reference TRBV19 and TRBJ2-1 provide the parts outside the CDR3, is DGGITQSPKYLFRKEGQNVTLSCEQNLNHDAMYWYRQDPGQGLRLIYYSQIVNDFQKGDIAEGYSVSREKKESFPLTVTSAQKNPTAFYLCASSTQRGRATAEQFFGPGTRLTVL.